Presented here are 27 T cell receptor beta chains from one specimen sequenced in a study of T cell responses to AZD1222 COVID-19 vaccine. Sequencing was performed with immunoSEQ multiplex PCR; in TCRdb, only in-frame clones are kept and a portion is missing. The top ten hold approximately 1.2% of the sample, which has 90,000 to 150,000 clones, 87% seen once. Sequenced material: peripheral blood, taken on day 0 of AZD1222 vaccination. The source of these receptors is an adult in good health.

This chain joins TRBV6-2 or TRBV6-3 and TRBJ2-4, with 11 bases identical to TRBD2. The V gene end was trimmed by 2 bases and the J gene end by 0 bases; junction bases not matched to a gene: 12. Germline CDR1 MNHEY, CDR2 SVGEGT. This CDR3 spans 20 amino acids. Written as DNA, the CDR3 is TGTGCCAGCAGTTACCGTACTAGCGGGGGCCTAAGGGGAGCCAAAAACATTCAGTACTTC. This translates into CASSYRTSGGLRGAKNIQYF.

This rearrangement joins TRBV19 to TRBJ1-6, with a weak D call TRBD1 (5 bases). V lost 8 bases, J lost 8 bases, and 13 bases lay in between. The CDR3 runs to 13 residues. The V gene's germline CDR1 is LNHDA and CDR2 SQIVND (reference sequence). CDR3 amino acids: CASGGTGHSPLHF. CDR3 nucleotides: TGTGCCAGTGGGGGGACCGGGCATTCACCCCTCCACTTT.

CDR3 DNA: TGTGCCAGCTCACCACTCACCGGGGGGACTGAAGCTTTCTTT. Translated: CASSPLTGGTEAFF. The chain is built from TRBV18 and TRBJ1-1, with a weak D call TRBD1 (5 bases). This CDR3 spans 14 amino acids. With 1 base removed from V and 5 bases from J, the gap between germline ends came to 11 bases. Per germline, CDR1 KGHSH and CDR2 LQKENI.

V and J are TRBV5-4 and TRBJ2-5; TRBD2 matches at 7 bases. The CDR3 extends over 15 amino acids. Trimming at V came to 4 bases and at J to 4 bases, leaving 10 bases not matched to a gene. Germline V gives CDR1 SGHNT, CDR2 YYREEE (reference sequence). Here the CDR3 DNA reads TGTGCCAGCAGCCTGCGACTAGCAGGCAGAGAGACCCAGTACTTC. Translating gives CASSLRLAGRETQYF.

This CDR3 reads CASSKDRGDYEQYF. The CDR3 nucleotides read TGTGCCAGCAGCAAGGACAGGGGGGACTACGAGCAGTACTTC. The J gene is TRBJ2-7, the V gene TRBV7-7; 10 bases map to TRBD1. Germline V lookup: CDR1 SSHAT, CDR2 FNYEAQ (reference sequence). J lost 3 bases, V lost 5 bases, and 4 bases had no gene match. The length of the CDR3 is 14 residues.

This chain uses TRBV4-2 with TRBJ1-6, with TRBD1 as a possible D gene (6 bases). This CDR3 has 17 amino acids. The V gene lost 1 base and the J gene lost 7 bases, with 17 bases spanning the gap. Germline CDR1 LGHNA, CDR2 YNFKEQ. The CDR3 is CASSQGPRQATNSPLHF. DNA for the CDR3: TGTGCCAGCAGCCAAGGCCCCCGACAGGCGACCAATTCACCCCTCCACTTT.

The genes are TRBV27 and TRBJ2-1; 10 nucleotides align to TRBD2. This CDR3 has 14 amino acids. Germline CDR1 and CDR2: MNHEY and SMNVEV (reference sequence). The V segment lost 5 bases and the J segment 3 bases; nucleotides outside the gene matches: 1. The CDR3 sequence is CASSLAGVYNEQFF. The CDR3 coding sequence is TGTGCCAGCAGTCTAGCGGGGGTCTACAATGAGCAGTTCTTC.

The chain combines TRBV5-1 with TRBJ1-1; 8 bases map to TRBD1. The CDR3 length is 13 residues. Germline CDR1 reads SGHRS; CDR2 reads YFSETQ. V lost 4 bases, J lost 5 bases, and 4 bases stayed unmatched. As DNA, the CDR3 is TGCGCCAGCAGCCCGGACAGGGTTACTGAAGCTTTCTTT. Residues: CASSPDRVTEAFF.

This clone was detected only once. The gene calls are TRBV7-9 and TRBJ2-3; 11 bases align to TRBD2. Germline V CDR1 and CDR2: SEHNR, FQNEAQ (reference sequence). The CDR3 is 15 amino acids. With 4 bases clipped from V and 4 bases from J, the junction kept 4 bases outside the gene matches. CDR3 loop: CASSSIAGGPDTQYF. As DNA, the CDR3 is TGTGCCAGCAGCTCTATAGCGGGGGGGCCAGATACGCAGTATTTT.

The chain uses TRBV7-2 and TRBJ2-3, with 14 bases that match TRBD2. The germline CDR1 and CDR2 sequences are SGHTA and FQGNSA. With V trimmed by 5 bases and J by 1 base, 2 bases remained unmatched. There are 16 residues in the CDR3. The CDR3 coding sequence is TGTGCCAGCAGCCCGGGACTAGCGGGGGGCACAGATACGCAGTATTTT. Encoded protein: CASSPGLAGGTDTQYF.

The DNA for the CDR3 is TGTGCCAGCAGCTCCTCCCCGCGGGGGATCGGCTACACCTTC. This gives the protein CASSSSPRGIGYTF. J is TRBJ1-2 and V is TRBV7-2, with D possibly being TRBD1 (5 bases). Trimming left V 4 bases short and J 8 bases short, with 17 bases between. The length of the CDR3 is 14 residues. Germline V CDR1 and CDR2: SGHTA, FQGNSA.

The chain carries TRBV15 and TRBJ2-5, with 13 positions matching TRBD2. CDR3 length: 19 residues. From germline, CDR1 is LNHNV and CDR2 YYDKDF (reference sequence). The junction had 11 bases not matched to a gene; V was cut back by 0 bases and J by 4 bases. The CDR3 region is CATSRDKGTSGADRETQYF. For the CDR3, the DNA is TGTGCCACCAGCAGAGATAAGGGGACTAGCGGGGCGGACCGAGAGACCCAGTACTTC.

The J gene is TRBJ2-3, the V gene TRBV7-2; D unresolved. V dropped 4 bases and J dropped 6 bases, with 5 bases sitting between them. Germline lookup yields CDR1 SGHTA and CDR2 FQGNSA. This CDR3 is 11 amino acids long. This CDR3 is CASSSADTQYF. In nucleotides, the CDR3 is TGTGCCAGCAGCTCGGCGGATACGCAGTATTTT. Combining the CDR3 with reference TRBV7-2 and TRBJ2-3 gives the whole variable domain GAGVSQSPSNKVTEKGKDVELRCDPISGHTALYWYRQSLGQGLEFLIYFQGNSAPDKSGLPSDRFSAERTGGSVSTLTIQRTQQEDSAVYLCASSSADTQYFGPGTRLTVL.

This clone appeared once. The CDR3 nucleotides are TGTGCCATCAGTGAGGTGGGGAACACTGAAGCTTTCTTT. Translating gives CAISEVGNTEAFF. The chain recombines TRBV10-3 with TRBJ1-1; the D is unclear. The CDR3 runs to 13 residues. V lost 2 bases and J lost 1, with 5 bases in between. In germline, CDR1 is ENHRY, CDR2 SYGVKD.

The rearrangement links TRBV4-1 to TRBJ2-1; 7 bases align to TRBD2. V lost 4 bases, J lost 6 bases, and 6 bases stayed unmatched. The CDR3 totals 14 residues. The germline V gene encodes CDR1 MGHRA and CDR2 YSYEKL. The CDR3 sequence is CASSPVGRVNEQFF. The CDR3 DNA is TGCGCCAGCAGCCCGGTTGGGAGGGTCAATGAGCAGTTCTTC.

Note on this clone: It is likely a read error, because the conserved phenylalanine at the end of the CDR3 is missing. Because the CDR3's place on the DNA is in doubt, the DNA is left out and the CDR3 is given as listed by TCRdb. This CDR3 is CASRRGSLEALHI. V is TRBV27 and J is TRBJ1-1. The CDR3 extends over 13 residues, inclusive of both ends. Germline CDR1 is MNHEY and CDR2 is SMNVEV (reference sequence).

The genes are TRBV11-2 and TRBJ2-1; 7 bases map to TRBD1. Germline CDR1 is SGHAT and CDR2 is FQNNGV. This CDR3 has 17 amino acids. The V and J ends lost 5 bases and 1 base, in that order; junction bases with no gene match: 11. CDR3: CASSPPADRPSYNEQFF. The CDR3 nucleotides read TGTGCCAGCAGCCCGCCGGCGGACAGGCCTTCCTACAATGAGCAGTTCTTC.

In its sample, this clone was seen a few times. This chain joins TRBV28 and TRBJ1-1, with D unclear. The CDR3 extends over 14 amino acids. The V end lost 5 bases, the J end lost 2 bases, and 12 bases lay between the germline ends. CDR1 and CDR2 (germline): MDHEN, SYDVKM. The CDR3 spells CASSKLSSNTEAFF. The CDR3 nucleotides are TGTGCCAGCAGTAAGCTCTCCTCCAACACTGAAGCTTTCTTT.

The V and J genes are TRBV18 and TRBJ2-2; possible D gene TRBD2, 6 bases. Germline loops: CDR1 KGHSH, CDR2 LQKENI. V was clipped by 3 bases and J by 4 bases, with 15 bases between them. The CDR3 loop spans 16 amino acids. CDR3 sequence: CASSPFGGGVTGELFF. Written as DNA, the CDR3 is TGTGCCAGCTCACCTTTCGGAGGCGGGGTCACCGGGGAGCTGTTTTTT.

The chain recombines TRBV5-4 with TRBJ1-2; no clear D gene. This CDR3 has 12 residues. From germline, CDR1 is SGHNT and CDR2 YYREEE (reference sequence). The V gene lost 4 bases and the J gene lost 4 bases, with 8 bases spanning the gap. CDR3 region: CASSRPGYGYTF. CDR3 DNA sequence: TGTGCCAGCAGCCGCCCCGGCTATGGCTACACCTTC. Combining the CDR3 with reference TRBV5-4 and TRBJ1-2 gives the whole variable domain ETGVTQSPTHLIKTRGQQVTLRCSSQSGHNTVSWYQQALGQGPQFIFQYYREEENGRGNFPPRFSGLQFPNYSSELNVNALELDDSALYLCASSRPGYGYTFGSGTRLTVV.

The V gene is TRBV7-9, the J gene TRBJ1-1, with no clear D. Trimming stripped 1 base from V and 5 bases from J, with 8 bases between. Germline V gene data show CDR1 as SEHNR and CDR2 as FQNEAQ (reference sequence). CDR3 length: 13 amino acids. CDR3 sequence reads: CASSLDSGTEAFF. The CDR3 nucleotides are TGTGCCAGCAGCTTAGATAGTGGGACTGAAGCTTTCTTT. Looking up the rest from reference TRBV7-9 and TRBJ1-1 gives the full variable domain: DTGVSQNPRHKITKRGQNVTFRCDPISEHNRLYWYRQTLGQGPEFLTYFQNEAQLEKSRLLSDRFSAERPKGSFSTLEIQRTEQGDSAMYLCASSLDSGTEAFFGQGTRLTVV.

The chain joins TRBV18 to TRBJ1-2, with a weak D call TRBD1 (6 bases). This CDR3 spans 15 amino acids. V lost 0 bases and J 7 bases, leaving 15 bases between the germline ends. From germline, CDR1 is KGHSH and CDR2 LQKENI. The CDR3 region has the DNA TGTGCCAGCTCACCACCTGAACAGGGACCCCTTGGCTACACCTTC. Translating it yields CASSPPEQGPLGYTF.

This chain connects TRBV5-4 to TRBJ1-2, with D unresolved. The V end was cut by 2 bases, the J end by 2 bases, with 10 bases between. CDR1 and CDR2 from the germline V gene are SGHNT and YYREEE (reference sequence). The CDR3 length is 14 residues. The CDR3 nucleotides read TGTGCCAGCAGCTTCGGGGAGGCCAACTATGGCTACACCTTC. It codes for CASSFGEANYGYTF.

In DNA form, the CDR3 reads TGTGCCAGCAGTTCTAAGATCCGTGGTCAAGCTAACTATGGCTACACCTTC. Its translation is CASSSKIRGQANYGYTF. The V gene is TRBV27, the J gene TRBJ1-2; no firm D call. The CDR3 covers 17 residues. V gave up 4 bases and J gave up 0 bases, with 18 bases separating them. Germline lookup yields CDR1 MNHEY and CDR2 SMNVEV (reference sequence).

The chain recombines TRBV30 with TRBJ2-2; maybe TRBD1 (6 bases). CDR3 length equals 13 residues. The V end was cut by 6 bases, the J end by 8 bases, with 16 bases between. Germline CDR1 and CDR2: GTSNPN and SVGIG (reference sequence). CDR3 DNA: TGTGCCTGCAGGGGACAACCTGGGGGGGAGCTGTTTTTT. It is translated as CACRGQPGGELFF.

The chain employs TRBV9 and TRBJ1-2; 7 bases are a match to TRBD1. The V and J ends lost 4 bases and 4 bases, in that order; junction bases with no gene match: 7. The CDR3 is made up of 14 amino acids. CDR1 and CDR2 from the germline V gene are SGDLS and YYNGEE. CDR3 DNA sequence: TGTGCCAGCAGCCCCGGGGACAGATTCTATGGCTACACCTTC. Translated, it gives CASSPGDRFYGYTF.

The table lists this clone with a count of one. This sequence joins TRBV29-1 and TRBJ1-2; TRBD1 aligns across 8 bases. Germline CDR1 SQVTM, CDR2 ANQGSEA. V was clipped by 6 bases and J by 6 bases; unmatched bases: 12. The CDR3 contains 14 residues. The CDR3 DNA sequence: TGCAGCGTAGGAAGGACAGGGATTCAGCATGGCTACACCTTC. Protein sequence: CSVGRTGIQHGYTF.